Detailed here is one TCR beta chain. Its antigen is unknown. Using RNA transcripts, the TCR beta CDR3 regions were amplified. The authors performed first-round RT-PCR with HTBI primers and then a second-round multiplex PCR. One entry per CDR3 protein, called by TCRdb with MiXCR from the multiplex PCR reads. The sample lists about 740,000 distinct CDR3 sequences, roughly two fifths occurring once. The data were taken from a study of Graves' ophthalmopathy and Graves' hyperthyroidism. Study-level findings and limits: A roughly 81% specificity and around 90% sensitivity were achieved by a 13-signature model that separated ophthalmopathy from stable hyperthyroidism.

Trimming cost V 8 bases and J 2 bases, with 12 bases left between them. Germline-derived CDR1 and CDR2 are SQVTM and ANQGSEA. The CDR3 totals 13 residues. Ineligible for inclusion were patients with other autoimmune diseases, uncontrolled infections, pregnancy or lactation. Establishment of the diagnosis relied upon clinical symptoms, serum thyroxine, TRAb, thyroid ultrasound and orbital computed tomography. The PBMCs used were ones drawn from approximately 10 ml of fresh peripheral blood. This receptor was obtained from an adult man with Graves' ophthalmopathy. This chain uses TRBV29-1 with TRBJ1-4; no definite D call. The sample was peripheral blood. The CDR3 spells CSLAHSTNEKLFF. Here the CDR3 DNA reads TGCAGCTTAGCGCATTCGACTAATGAAAAACTGTTTTTT.